This TCR beta chain derives from a study of T cells expressing NK-cell markers. TCRdb reprocessed the 5' RACE reads and reports one entry per CDR3 protein, with no DNA. The sample has 150,000 to 180,000 distinct CDR3 sequences. The CDR3 extends over 16 amino acids. Germline V CDR1 and CDR2: DFQATT, SNEGSKA (reference sequence). This chain uses TRBV20-1 with TRBJ2-5; the TRBD1 assignment by TCRdb is unverifiable without DNA. The sample taken for sequencing was blood T cells: a sorted CD56 or NKG2C T cell subset, CD4+ or CD8+ T cells, or bulk PBMC T cells (not recorded which). The receptor comes from a woman between 50 and 59 years old in good health. CDR3 loop: CSASRGRELLEETQYF.